The following is a T cell receptor beta chain sequence with its context. The antigen it binds to is not known. The record has no base qualities; no much larger clone is one base away. Patients with ophthalmopathy had moderately to severely active disease, with a Clinical Activity Score of 3 or more, a NOSPECS grade of 4 or more, and a disease duration of less than 3 months. Patients with other autoimmune diseases, uncontrolled infections, pregnancy or lactation were excluded from the study. Clinical symptoms, serum thyroxine, TRAb, thyroid ultrasound and orbital computed tomography formed the basis of the diagnosis. Ficoll-Paque density gradient centrifugation was used to isolate PBMCs from around 9.1 ml of fresh peripheral blood. Trizol reagent was used to extract the total RNA, and its quality was then checked on an Agilent 2100 Bioanalyzer. For repertoire sequencing, TCR beta CDR3 regions were amplified from RNA transcripts. The first round of RT-PCR was done with HTBI primers and the Qiagen OneStep RT-PCR kit, and was followed by a second round of multiplex PCR, then size selection and purification. The libraries underwent paired-end sequencing with 100 bp reads on an Illumina HiSeq2000. On the authors' methods: Reads were processed with SOAPnuke, discarding reads with adapters, uncalled bases, mean Phred below 15, or no exact constant-primer or identifier match. COPE v1.2.5 was used to merge the high-quality paired reads. Each unique nucleotide sequence was treated as a clonotype, and MiTCR v1.1 was used to align the clonotypes to the IMGT TRB V, D and J references. The analysis was limited to V-J combinations with a frequency above 0.0001, which together covered over 98% of repertoires. For each V-J combination, a TCR clonal expansion and chaos score was defined as F50 clonal expansion divided by the chaos observed in the TCRdist matrix. Features were reduced by Welch's t-statistics and random forest to approximately 13 V-J combinations, which fed a naive Bayes classifier. Thyroid-blood repertoire similarity was quantified with the Morisita-Horn index. TCRdb passed the public sequencing reads through fastp at Q25 and MiXCR, retaining productive beta sequences. Rows merge per CDR3 protein into single entries with the most common DNA and genes. These V and J calls derive from TCRdb rather than the authors' analysis. Here the sample has about 700,000 distinct CDR3 sequences; roughly 41% occur a single time. In total, the top ten clones hold approximately 43% of the sample.

CDR1 and CDR2 are read off the germline V gene as MGHDK and SYGVNS. Inclusive of the bounding cysteine and phenylalanine, the CDR3 is 13 residues long. Only the CDR3 DNA is retained, 39 bases long and in frame from the first base. This sample is part of a study of Graves' ophthalmopathy and Graves' hyperthyroidism (dated by TCRdb to 2017 to 2018). Concerning the study at large: Peripheral blood was collected at initial diagnosis, before any treatment. In total, approximately 130 blood samples were TCR-sequenced: around 42 ophthalmopathy, roughly 80 hyperthyroidism and about 17 hyperthyroidism-to-ophthalmopathy patients. To tell Graves' ophthalmopathy apart from Graves' hyperthyroidism, and to predict which patients would progress to ophthalmopathy, the study relied on TCR beta repertoire signatures. An independent validation cohort comprised under 20 hyperthyroidism patients and over 15 patients who later progressed from hyperthyroidism to ophthalmopathy. After sampling, hyperthyroidism patients received methimazole starting at 30 mg daily, and ophthalmopathy patients received high-dose intravenous methylprednisolone. To explore V-J signatures distinguishing ophthalmopathy from hyperthyroidism, a discovery set of under 110 patients (43 ophthalmopathy, 55 to 60 stable hyperthyroidism) was enrolled. T-cell repertoires of thyroid tissue and blood were compared in 5 or 6 hyperthyroidism patients.

Results the study describes overall, beyond this receptor: No statistical method was used to predetermine the sample size, and group allocation was not hidden from the investigators. In cross-validation, the 13-signature model distinguished ophthalmopathy from stable hyperthyroidism with 87.88% sensitivity and approximately 81% specificity, while in the test set the corresponding values were 80% and 75%. In validation, the model predicted ophthalmopathy progression with roughly 68% sensitivity and 72.22% specificity; some twelve predicted patients were CT-confirmed with GO in a median of about 6.2 months. Among expanded thyroid clonotypes with frequency above 0.001, most also showed up in blood, which suggests that blood repertoires may reflect the thyroid immune response.

Specimen: peripheral blood. This receptor was identified in an adult man with Graves' ophthalmopathy. The chain joins TRBV25-1 to TRBJ1-2; a tentative D match to TRBD1 spans 5 bases. The CDR3 sequence is CARDRRGHYGYTF. The bases read TGTGCTAGAGATCGGCGGGGACACTATGGCTACACCTTC.